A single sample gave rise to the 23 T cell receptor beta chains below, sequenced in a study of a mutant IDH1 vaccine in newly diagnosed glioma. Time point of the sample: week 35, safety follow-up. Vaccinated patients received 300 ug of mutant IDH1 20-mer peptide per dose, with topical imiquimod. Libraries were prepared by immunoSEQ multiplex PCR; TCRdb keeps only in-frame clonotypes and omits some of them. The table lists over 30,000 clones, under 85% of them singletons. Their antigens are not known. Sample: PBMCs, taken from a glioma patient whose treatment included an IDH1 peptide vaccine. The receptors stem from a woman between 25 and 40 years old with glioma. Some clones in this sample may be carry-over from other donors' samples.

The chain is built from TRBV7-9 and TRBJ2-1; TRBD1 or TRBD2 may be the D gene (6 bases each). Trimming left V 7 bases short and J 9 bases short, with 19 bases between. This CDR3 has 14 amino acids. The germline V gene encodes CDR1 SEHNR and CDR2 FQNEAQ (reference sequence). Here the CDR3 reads CASIPGGPGGEQFF. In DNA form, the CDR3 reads TGTGCCAGCATTCCTGGGGGGCCTGGGGGTGAGCAGTTCTTC.

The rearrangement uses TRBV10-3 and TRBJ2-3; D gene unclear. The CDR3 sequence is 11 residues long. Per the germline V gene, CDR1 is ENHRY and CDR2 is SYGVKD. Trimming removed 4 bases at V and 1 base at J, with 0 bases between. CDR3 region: CAISGTDTQYF. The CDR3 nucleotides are TGTGCCATCAGTGGCACAGATACGCAGTATTTT.

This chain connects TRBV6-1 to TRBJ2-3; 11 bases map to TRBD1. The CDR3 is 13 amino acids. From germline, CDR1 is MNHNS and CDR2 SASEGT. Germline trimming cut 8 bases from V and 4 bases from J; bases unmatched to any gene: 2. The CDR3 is CASRDRGADTQYF. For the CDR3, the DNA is TGTGCCAGCCGGGACAGGGGGGCAGATACGCAGTATTTT.

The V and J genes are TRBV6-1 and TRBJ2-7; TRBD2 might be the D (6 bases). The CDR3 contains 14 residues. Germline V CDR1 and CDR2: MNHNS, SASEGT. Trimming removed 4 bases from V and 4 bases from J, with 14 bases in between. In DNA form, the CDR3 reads TGTGCCAGCAGTGGGGGCTACGGGGGATACGAGCAGTACTTC. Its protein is CASSGGYGGYEQYF.

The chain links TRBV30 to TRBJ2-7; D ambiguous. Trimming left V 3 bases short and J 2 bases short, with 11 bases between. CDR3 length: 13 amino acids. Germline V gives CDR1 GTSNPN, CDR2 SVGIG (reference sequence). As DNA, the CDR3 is TGTGCCTGGAGACCGGCTACCCCCTACGAGCAGTACTTC. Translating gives CAWRPATPYEQYF.

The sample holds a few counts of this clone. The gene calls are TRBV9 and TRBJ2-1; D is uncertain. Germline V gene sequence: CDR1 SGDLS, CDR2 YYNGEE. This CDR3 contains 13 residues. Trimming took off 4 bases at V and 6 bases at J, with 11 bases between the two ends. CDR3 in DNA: TGTGCCAGCAGCCCGGACCCCGGCAATGAGCAGTTCTTC. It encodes CASSPDPGNEQFF. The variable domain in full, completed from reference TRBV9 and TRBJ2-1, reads DSGVTQTPKHLITATGQRVTLRCSPRSGDLSVYWYQQSLDQGLQFLIQYYNGEERAKGNILERFSAQQFPDLHSELNLSSLELGDSALYFCASSPDPGNEQFFGPGTRLTVL.

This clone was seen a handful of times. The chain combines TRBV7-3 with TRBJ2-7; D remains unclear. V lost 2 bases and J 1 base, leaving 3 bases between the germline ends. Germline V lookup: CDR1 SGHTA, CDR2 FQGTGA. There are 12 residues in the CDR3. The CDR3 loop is CASSLGSYEQYF. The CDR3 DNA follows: TGTGCCAGCAGCTTAGGGTCCTACGAGCAGTACTTC.

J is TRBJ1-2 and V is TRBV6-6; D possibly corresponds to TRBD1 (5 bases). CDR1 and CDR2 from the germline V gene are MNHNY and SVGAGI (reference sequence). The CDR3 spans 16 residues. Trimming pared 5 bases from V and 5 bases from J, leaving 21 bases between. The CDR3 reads CASSPVWGGEGYGYTF. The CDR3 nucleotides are TGTGCCAGCAGTCCCGTCTGGGGCGGCGAGGGGTATGGCTACACCTTC.

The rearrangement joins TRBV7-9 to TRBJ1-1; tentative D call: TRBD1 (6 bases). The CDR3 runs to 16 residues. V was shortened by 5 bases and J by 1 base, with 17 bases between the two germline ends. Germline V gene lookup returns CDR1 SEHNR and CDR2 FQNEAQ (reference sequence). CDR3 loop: CASSPTLGGRNTEAFF. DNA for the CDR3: TGTGCCAGCAGCCCCACCTTGGGGGGCCGGAACACTGAAGCTTTCTTT.

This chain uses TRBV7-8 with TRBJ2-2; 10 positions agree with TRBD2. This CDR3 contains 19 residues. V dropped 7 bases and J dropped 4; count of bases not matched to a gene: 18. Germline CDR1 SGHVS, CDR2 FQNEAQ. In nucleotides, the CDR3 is TGTGCCAGCATCCCCCCTCCCAGCGGGAGGGCCGGGGGCACCGGGGAGCTGTTTTTT. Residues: CASIPPPSGRAGGTGELFF.

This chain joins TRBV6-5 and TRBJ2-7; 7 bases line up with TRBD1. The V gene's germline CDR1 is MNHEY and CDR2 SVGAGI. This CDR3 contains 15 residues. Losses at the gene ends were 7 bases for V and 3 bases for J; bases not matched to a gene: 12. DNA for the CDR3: TGTGCCAGCAAAAACGACAGGGCAGAAGGCTACGAGCAGTACTTC. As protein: CASKNDRAEGYEQYF.

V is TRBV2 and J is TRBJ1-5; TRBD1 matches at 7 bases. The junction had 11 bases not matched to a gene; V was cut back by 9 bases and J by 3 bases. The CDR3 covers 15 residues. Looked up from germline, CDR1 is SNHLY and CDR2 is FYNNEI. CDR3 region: CASTGGGAINQPQHF. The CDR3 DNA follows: TGTGCCAGTACGGGAGGGGGCGCGATCAATCAGCCCCAGCATTTT.

Here the CDR3 reads CASRAGEDTEAFF. CDR3 sequence (DNA): TGTGCCAGCAGAGCAGGGGAGGACACTGAAGCTTTCTTT. The gene calls are TRBV2 and TRBJ1-1; D possibly corresponds to TRBD1 (6 bases). This CDR3 contains 13 residues. With 6 bases removed from V and 3 bases from J, the gap between germline ends came to 11 bases. CDR1 and CDR2 from the germline V gene are SNHLY and FYNNEI.

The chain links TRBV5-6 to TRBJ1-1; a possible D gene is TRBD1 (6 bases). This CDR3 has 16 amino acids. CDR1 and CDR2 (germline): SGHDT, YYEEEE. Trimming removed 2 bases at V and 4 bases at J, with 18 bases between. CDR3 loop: CASSFLGGGKGTEAFF. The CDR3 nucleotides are TGTGCCAGCAGCTTTCTAGGGGGGGGCAAGGGCACTGAAGCTTTCTTT.

This CDR3 reads CSAHDRGYTEAFF. In DNA form, the CDR3 reads TGCAGCGCACACGACAGGGGCTACACTGAAGCTTTCTTT. The J gene is TRBJ1-1, the V gene TRBV29-1; TRBD1 aligns across 8 bases. Germline CDR1 and CDR2: SQVTM and ANQGSEA. Losses at the gene ends were 7 bases for V and 3 bases for J; bases not matched to a gene: 7. This CDR3 contains 13 residues.

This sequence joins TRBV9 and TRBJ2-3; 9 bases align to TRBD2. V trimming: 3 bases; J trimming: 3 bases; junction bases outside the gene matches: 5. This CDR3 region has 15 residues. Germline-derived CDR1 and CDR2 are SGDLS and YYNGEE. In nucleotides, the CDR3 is TGTGCCAGCAGCGCCAGCGGGAGGTCAACAGATACGCAGTATTTT. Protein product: CASSASGRSTDTQYF.

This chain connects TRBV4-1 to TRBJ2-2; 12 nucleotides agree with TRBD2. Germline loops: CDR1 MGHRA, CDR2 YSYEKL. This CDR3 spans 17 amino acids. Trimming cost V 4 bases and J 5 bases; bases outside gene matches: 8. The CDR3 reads CASSLMTSGSGTGELFF. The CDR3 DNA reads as TGCGCCAGCAGCCTTATGACTAGCGGGAGCGGGACCGGGGAGCTGTTTTTT.

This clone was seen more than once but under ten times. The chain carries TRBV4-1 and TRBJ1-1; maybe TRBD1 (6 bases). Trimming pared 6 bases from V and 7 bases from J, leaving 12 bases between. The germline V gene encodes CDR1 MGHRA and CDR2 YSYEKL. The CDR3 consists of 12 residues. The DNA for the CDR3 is TGCGCCAGCAGTCAACAGGGAATTGAAGCTTTCTTT. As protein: CASSQQGIEAFF.

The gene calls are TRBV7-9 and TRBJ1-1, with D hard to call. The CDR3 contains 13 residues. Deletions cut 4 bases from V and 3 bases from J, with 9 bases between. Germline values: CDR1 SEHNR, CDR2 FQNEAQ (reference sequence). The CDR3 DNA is TGTGCCAGCAGCTCAGAGTTACACACTGAAGCTTTCTTT. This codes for CASSSELHTEAFF.

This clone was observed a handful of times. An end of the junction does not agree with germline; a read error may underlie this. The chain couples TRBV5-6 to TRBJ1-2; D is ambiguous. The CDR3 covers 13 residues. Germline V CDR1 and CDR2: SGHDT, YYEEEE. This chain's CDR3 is CASSFWENGYIAF. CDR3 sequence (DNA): TGTGCCAGCAGCTTTTGGGAGAATGGCTACATCGCCTTC.

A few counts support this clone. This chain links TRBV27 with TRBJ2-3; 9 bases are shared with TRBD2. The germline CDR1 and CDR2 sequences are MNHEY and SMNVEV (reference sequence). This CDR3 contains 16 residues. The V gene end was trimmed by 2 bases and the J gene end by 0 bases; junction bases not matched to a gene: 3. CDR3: CASSLTSGFSTDTQYF. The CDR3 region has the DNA TGTGCCAGCAGTTTAACTAGCGGGTTTAGCACAGATACGCAGTATTTT.

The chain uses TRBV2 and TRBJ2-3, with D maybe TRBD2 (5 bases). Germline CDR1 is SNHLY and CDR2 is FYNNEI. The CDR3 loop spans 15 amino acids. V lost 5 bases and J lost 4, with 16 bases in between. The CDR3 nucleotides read TGTGCCAGCAGTTGGACTCCCGAGGGTCCAGATACGCAGTATTTT. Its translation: CASSWTPEGPDTQYF.

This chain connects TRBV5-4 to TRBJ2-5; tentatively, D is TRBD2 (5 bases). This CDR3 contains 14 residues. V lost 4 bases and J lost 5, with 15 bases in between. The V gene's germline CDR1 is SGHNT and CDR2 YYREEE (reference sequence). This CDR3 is CASSGGAARETQYF. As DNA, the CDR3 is TGTGCCAGCAGCGGCGGAGCGGCGAGGGAGACCCAGTACTTC.